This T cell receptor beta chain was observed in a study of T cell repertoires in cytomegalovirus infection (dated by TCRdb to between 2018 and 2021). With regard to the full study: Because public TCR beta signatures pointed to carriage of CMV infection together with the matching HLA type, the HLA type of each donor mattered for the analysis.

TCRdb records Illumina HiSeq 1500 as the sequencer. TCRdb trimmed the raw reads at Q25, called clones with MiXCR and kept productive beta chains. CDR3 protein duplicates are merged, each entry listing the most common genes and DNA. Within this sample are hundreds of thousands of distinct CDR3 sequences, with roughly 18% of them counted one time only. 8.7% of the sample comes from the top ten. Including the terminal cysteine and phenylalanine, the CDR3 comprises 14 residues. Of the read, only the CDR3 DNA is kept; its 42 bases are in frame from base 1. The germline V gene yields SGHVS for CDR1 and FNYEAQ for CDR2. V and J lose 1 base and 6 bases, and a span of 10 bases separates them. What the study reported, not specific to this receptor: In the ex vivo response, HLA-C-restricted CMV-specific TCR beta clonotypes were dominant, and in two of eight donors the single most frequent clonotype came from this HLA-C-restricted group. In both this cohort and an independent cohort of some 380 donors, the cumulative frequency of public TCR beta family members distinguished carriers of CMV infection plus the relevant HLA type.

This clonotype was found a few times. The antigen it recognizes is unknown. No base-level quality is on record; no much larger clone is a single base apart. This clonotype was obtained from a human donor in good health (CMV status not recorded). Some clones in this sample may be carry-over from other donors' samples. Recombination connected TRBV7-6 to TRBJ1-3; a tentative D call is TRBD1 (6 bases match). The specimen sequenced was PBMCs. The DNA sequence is TGTGCCAGCAGCTTAGAACAGGGTGAAAACACCATATATTTT. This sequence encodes CASSLEQGENTIYF.